This T cell receptor beta chain was sequenced for a study of blood T cell repertoires in COVID-19. Across the whole study: Samples representing acute and convalescent COVID-19 were sourced from the United States, Italy and Spain. PBMCs, B-cell-depleted T cells, or T cells were the source of the cDNA or gDNA that made up the material.

In terms of age and location, participants ranged from roughly 18 to 95 years and lived in about 25 US areas. Per the study methods: Nucleated cell counts were estimated from reference gene primer amplification. TCRdb's copy holds only in-frame clones and misses some; the assay was immunoSEQ multiplex PCR. V and J calls and clone size are those listed in that table; D and trimming were worked out from the DNA. The sample lists roughly 200,000 clones, approximately 86% occurring once. CDR3 length equals 15 residues. Germline values: CDR1 MGHRA, CDR2 YSYEKL. V lost 4 bases and J lost 2, with 14 bases in between.

The source of this sequence is a man aged 18-30 years with acute COVID-19. This chain joins TRBV4-1 and TRBJ2-5; maybe TRBD2 (7 bases). What was sequenced was PBMCs or T cells enriched from blood (not recorded which). The DNA of the CDR3 is TGCGCCAGCAGCCCGAAAAGGGGGGGGCAAGAGACCCAGTACTTC. As protein: CASSPKRGGQETQYF.